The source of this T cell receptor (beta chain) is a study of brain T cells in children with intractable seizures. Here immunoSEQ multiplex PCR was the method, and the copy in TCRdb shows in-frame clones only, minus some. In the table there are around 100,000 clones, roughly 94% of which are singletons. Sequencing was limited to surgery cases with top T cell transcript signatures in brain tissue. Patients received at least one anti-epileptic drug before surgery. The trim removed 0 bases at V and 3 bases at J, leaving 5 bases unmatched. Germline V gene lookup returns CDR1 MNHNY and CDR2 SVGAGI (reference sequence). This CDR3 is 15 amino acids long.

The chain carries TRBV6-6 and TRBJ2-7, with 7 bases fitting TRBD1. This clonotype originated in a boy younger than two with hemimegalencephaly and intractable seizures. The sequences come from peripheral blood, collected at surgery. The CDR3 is CASSYSTGDGYEQYF. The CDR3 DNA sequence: TGTGCCAGCAGTTACTCAACAGGGGATGGCTACGAGCAGTACTTC.